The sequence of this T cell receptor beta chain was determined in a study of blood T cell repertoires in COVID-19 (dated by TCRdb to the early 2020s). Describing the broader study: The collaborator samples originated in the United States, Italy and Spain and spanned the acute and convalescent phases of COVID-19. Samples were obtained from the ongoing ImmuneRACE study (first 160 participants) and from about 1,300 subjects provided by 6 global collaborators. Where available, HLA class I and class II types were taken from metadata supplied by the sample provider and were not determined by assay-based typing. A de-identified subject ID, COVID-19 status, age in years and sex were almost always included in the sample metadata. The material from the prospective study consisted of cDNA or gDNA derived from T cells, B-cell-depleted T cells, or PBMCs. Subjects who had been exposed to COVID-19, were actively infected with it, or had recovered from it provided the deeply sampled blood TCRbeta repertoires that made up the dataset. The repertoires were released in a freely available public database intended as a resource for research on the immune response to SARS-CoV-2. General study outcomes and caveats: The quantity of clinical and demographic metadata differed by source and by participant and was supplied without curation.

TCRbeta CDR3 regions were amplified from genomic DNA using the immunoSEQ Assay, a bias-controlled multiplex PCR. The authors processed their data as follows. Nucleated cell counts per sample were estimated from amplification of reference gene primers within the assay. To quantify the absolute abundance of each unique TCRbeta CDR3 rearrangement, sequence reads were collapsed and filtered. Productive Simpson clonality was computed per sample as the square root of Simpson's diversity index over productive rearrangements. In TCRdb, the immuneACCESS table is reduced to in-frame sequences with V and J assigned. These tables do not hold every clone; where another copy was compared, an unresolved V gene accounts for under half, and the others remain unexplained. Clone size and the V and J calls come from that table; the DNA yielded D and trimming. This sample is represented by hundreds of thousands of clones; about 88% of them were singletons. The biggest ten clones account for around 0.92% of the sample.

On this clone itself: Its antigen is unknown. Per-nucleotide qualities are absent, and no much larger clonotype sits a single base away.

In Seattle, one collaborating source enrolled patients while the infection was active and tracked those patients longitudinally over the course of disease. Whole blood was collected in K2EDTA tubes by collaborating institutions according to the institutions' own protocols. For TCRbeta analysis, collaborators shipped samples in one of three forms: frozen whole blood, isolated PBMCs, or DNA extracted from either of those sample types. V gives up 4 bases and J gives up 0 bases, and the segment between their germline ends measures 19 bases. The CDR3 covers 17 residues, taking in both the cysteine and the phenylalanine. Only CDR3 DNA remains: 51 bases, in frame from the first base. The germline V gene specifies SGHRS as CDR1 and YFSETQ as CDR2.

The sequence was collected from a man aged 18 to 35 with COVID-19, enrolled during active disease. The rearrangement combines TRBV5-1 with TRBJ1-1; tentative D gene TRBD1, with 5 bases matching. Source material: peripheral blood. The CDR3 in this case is CASSLSWGGVMNTEAFF. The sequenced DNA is TGCGCCAGCAGCCTTTCCTGGGGGGGTGTCATGAACACTGAAGCTTTCTTT.